This is a list of T cell receptor beta chains from one sample in a study of regulatory T cells in long-lasting Graves disease. TCRdb re-analysed the multiplex PCR reads in MiXCR, keeping a single row per CDR3 protein. The sample yields approximately 400,000 distinct CDR3 sequences, just under 15% seen once. These data were likewise used in another study, on T cells in Graves' hyperthyroidism and ophthalmopathy.

The sequencing here drew on peripheral blood mononuclear cells (PBMCs), taken at new diagnosis, from a patient treated with antithyroid drugs. The receptors here all came from a woman aged 25 to 39 with Graves disease. The CDR3 runs from the conserved cysteine through the conserved F or W. The order of the fields is D gene, CDR3 length, V gene, clone size, J gene, CDR3 DNA, CDR3 protein. The D gene is left open where the match is weak. Where a row states a size, it is once, few, many or the class of an expanded clone; other rows omit it.

NA,18,TRBV2,many,TRBJ2-7,TGTGCCAGCAGCTTCCTCCTGCCCATTAATACTAGGGCCTACGAGCAGTACTTC,CASSFLLPINTRAYEQYF
TRBD2,16,TRBV5-1,NA,TRBJ2-7,TGCGCCAGCAGCCCCCGACTAGCGGGAGAGGTCTACGAGCAGTACTTC,CASSPRLAGEVYEQYF
TRBD2,16,TRBV19,many,TRBJ2-1,TGTGCCAGTAGTCCCATCCTTAGCGGGCCCTACAATGAGCAGTTCTTC,CASSPILSGPYNEQFF
TRBD1,16,TRBV28,many,TRBJ2-3,TGTGCCAGCAGTTCACCGGGACAGGAGCGCTCCGGTACGCAGTATTTT,CASSSPGQERSGTQYF
TRBD1,16,TRBV20-1,many,TRBJ1-1,TGCAGTGCTAGACGCCGAGGGGGACAGGGGAACACTGAAGCTTTCTTT,CSARRRGGQGNTEAFF
TRBD2,16,TRBV15,many,TRBJ2-1,TGTGCCACCACCCCGTCACTAGCGGTGAATTACAATGAGCAGTTCTTC,CATTPSLAVNYNEQFF
NA,14,TRBV20-1,NA,TRBJ1-5,TGCAGTGCTAGAGGGCAGATTAGCTATCAGCCCCAGCATTTT,CSARGQISYQPQHF
NA,14,TRBV20-1,many,TRBJ2-5,TGCAGTGCTAGAGGGGGGGACCGCATGGAGACCCAGTACTTC,CSARGGDRMETQYF
NA,15,TRBV15,many,TRBJ2-2,TGTGCCACCAGCAGAGATCCTAGTAGTAGCGGGGAGCTGTTTTTT,CATSRDPSSSGELFF
NA,15,TRBV4-1,many,TRBJ2-3,TGCGCCAGCAGCCAAGGGCAGGGAGTTTCAGATACGCAGTATTTT,CASSQGQGVSDTQYF
TRBD1,13,TRBV18,many,TRBJ2-7,TGTGCCAGCTCACCACGGGACAGCCGCGAGCAGTACTTC,CASSPRDSREQYF
TRBD2,14,TRBV9,many,TRBJ2-5,TGTGCCAGCAGCCCGACTAGCGGGATTGAGACCCAGTACTTC,CASSPTSGIETQYF
TRBD1,14,TRBV6-2/TRBV6-3,few,TRBJ2-7,TGTGCCACCCGTTGGGGACAGGGGGCTTACGAGCAGTACTTC,CATRWGQGAYEQYF
NA,16,TRBV9,NA,TRBJ2-1,TGTGCCAGCAGCGTAGATCTTGCCGGCTCCTACAATGAGCAGTTCTTC,CASSVDLAGSYNEQFF
TRBD2,14,TRBV11-3,many,TRBJ2-7,TGTGCCAGCAGCTTAGCGGGAGGACTCAACGAGCAGTACTTC,CASSLAGGLNEQYF
TRBD1,11,TRBV12-3/TRBV12-4,many,TRBJ2-1,TGTGCCAGCAGTTCGACAGGGGAGCAGTTCTTC,CASSSTGEQFF
NA,13,TRBV28,many,TRBJ2-7,TGTGCCAGCACTCCCGGGGCCTCCTACGAGCAGTACTTC,CASTPGASYEQYF
TRBD2,17,TRBV2,NA,TRBJ2-5,TGTGCCAGCAGGGATACTAGCGGGAGGGCCCTCGGGGAGACCCAGTACTTC,CASRDTSGRALGETQYF
NA,15,TRBV12-3/TRBV12-4,many,TRBJ2-1,TGTGCCAGCAGTTTAAGGCCGGGGACTCAGAATGAGCAGTTCTTC,CASSLRPGTQNEQFF
NA,13,TRBV3-1,NA,TRBJ2-7,TGTGCCAGCAGCCAAGCGGAGCGATTAGAGCAGTACTTC,CASSQAERLEQYF
NA,16,TRBV12-3/TRBV12-4,NA,TRBJ1-3,TGTGCCAGCAGTTTCGGGGGGCCGCGACCTGGAAACACCATATATTTT,CASSFGGPRPGNTIYF
NA,11,TRBV2,NA,TRBJ2-7,TGTGCCAGCAGTCGAGCCAATGAGCAGTACTTC,CASSRANEQYF
NA,13,TRBV30,NA,TRBJ1-3,TGTGCCTGGAGCCCCGCGACTGGAAACACCATATATTTT,CAWSPATGNTIYF